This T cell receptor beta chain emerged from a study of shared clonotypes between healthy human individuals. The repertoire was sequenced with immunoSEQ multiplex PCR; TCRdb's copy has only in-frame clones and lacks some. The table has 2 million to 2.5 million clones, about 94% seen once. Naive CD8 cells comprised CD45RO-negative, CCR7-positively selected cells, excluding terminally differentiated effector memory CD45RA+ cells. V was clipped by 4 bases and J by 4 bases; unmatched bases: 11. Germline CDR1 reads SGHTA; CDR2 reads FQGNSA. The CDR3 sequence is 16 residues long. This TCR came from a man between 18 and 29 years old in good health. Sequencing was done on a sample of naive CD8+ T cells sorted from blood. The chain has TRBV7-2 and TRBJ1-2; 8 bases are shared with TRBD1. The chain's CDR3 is CASSYGGQDIGYGYTF. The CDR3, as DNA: TGTGCCAGCAGCTACGGGGGACAGGACATCGGCTATGGCTACACCTTC.